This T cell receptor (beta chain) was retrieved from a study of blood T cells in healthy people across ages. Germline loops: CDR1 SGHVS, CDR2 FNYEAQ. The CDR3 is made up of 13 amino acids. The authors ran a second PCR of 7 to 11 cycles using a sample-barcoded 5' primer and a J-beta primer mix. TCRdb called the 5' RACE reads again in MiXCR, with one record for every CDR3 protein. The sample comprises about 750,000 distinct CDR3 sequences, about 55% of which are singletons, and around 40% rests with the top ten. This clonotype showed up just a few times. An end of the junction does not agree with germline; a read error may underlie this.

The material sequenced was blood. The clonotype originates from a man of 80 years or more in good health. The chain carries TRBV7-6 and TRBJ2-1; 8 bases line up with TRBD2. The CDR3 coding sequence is TGTGCCAGCAGCGTAGCGGGGTACAATGAGCAGTTCTTC. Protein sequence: CASSVAGYNEQFF.